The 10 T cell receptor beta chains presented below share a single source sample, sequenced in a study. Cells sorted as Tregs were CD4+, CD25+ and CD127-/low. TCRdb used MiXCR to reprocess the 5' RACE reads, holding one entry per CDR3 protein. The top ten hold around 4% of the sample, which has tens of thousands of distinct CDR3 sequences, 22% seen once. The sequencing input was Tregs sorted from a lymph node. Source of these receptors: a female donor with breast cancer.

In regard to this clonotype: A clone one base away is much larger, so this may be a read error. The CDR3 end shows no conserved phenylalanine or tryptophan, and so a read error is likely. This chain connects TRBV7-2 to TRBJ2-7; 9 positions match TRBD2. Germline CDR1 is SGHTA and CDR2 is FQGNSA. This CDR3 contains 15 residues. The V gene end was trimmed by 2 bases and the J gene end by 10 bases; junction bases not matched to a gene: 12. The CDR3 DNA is TGTGCCAGCAGCTTAATGATAGCGGGAGAGTCGCAACAGTACCTC. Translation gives CASSLMIAGESQQYL.

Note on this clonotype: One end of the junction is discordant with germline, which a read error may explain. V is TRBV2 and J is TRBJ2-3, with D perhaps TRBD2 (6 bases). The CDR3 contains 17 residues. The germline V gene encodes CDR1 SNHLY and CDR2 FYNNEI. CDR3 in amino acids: CASSEPPGRREADAQYF. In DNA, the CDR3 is TGTGCCAGCAGTGAACCACCGGGGAGAAGGGAGGCAGATGCGCAGTATTTT.

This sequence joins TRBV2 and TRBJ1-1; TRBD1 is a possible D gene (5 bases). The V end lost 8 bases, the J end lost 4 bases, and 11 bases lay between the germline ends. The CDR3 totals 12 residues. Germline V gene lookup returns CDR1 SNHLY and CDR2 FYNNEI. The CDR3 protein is CASGWGGTEAFF. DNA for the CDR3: TGTGCCAGCGGATGGGGGGGCACTGAAGCTTTCTTT.

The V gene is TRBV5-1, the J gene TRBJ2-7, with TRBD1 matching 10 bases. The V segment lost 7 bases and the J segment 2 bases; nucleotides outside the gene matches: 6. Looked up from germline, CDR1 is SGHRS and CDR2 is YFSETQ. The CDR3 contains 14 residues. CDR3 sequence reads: CASGGTGETYEQYF. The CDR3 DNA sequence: TGCGCCAGCGGTGGGACAGGGGAAACCTACGAGCAGTACTTC.

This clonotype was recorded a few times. CDR3 in amino acids: CASSLIHGVANWFF. In DNA, the CDR3 is TGTGCCAGCAGCTTAATTCATGGGGTGGCCAATTGGTTCTTC. V gene TRBV7-2 combines with J gene TRBJ2-1; D remains unclear. CDR1 is SGHTA and CDR2 is FQGNSA in the germline V gene. This CDR3 is 14 amino acids long. V lost 2 bases, J lost 15 bases, and 20 bases lay in between.

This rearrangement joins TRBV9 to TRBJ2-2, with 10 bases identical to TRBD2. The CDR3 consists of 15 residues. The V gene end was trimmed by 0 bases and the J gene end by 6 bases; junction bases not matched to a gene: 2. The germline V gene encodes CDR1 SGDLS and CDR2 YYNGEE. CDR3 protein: CASSVVAGGSGELFF. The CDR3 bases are TGTGCCAGCAGCGTAGTAGCGGGAGGATCCGGGGAGCTGTTTTTT. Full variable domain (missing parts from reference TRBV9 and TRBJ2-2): DSGVTQTPKHLITATGQRVTLRCSPRSGDLSVYWYQQSLDQGLQFLIQYYNGEERAKGNILERFSAQQFPDLHSELNLSSLELGDSALYFCASSVVAGGSGELFFGEGSRLTVL.

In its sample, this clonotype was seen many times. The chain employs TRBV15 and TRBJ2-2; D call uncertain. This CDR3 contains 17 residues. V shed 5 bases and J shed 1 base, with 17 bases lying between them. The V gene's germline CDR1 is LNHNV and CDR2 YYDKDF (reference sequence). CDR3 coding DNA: TGTGCCACCAGCGAGAGCTATCCGAAGGGGAACACCGGGGAGCTGTTTTTT. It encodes CATSESYPKGNTGELFF. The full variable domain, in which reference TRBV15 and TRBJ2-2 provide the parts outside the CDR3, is DAMVIQNPRYQVTQFGKPVTLSCSQTLNHNVMYWYQQKSSQAPKLLFHYYDKDFNNEADTPDNFQSRRPNTSFCFLDIRSPGLGDTAMYLCATSESYPKGNTGELFFGEGSRLTVL.

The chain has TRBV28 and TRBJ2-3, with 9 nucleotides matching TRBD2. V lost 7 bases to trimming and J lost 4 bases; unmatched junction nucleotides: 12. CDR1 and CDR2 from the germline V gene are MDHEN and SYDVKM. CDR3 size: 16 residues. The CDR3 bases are TGTGCCAGCACTCCGGGACTAGCTCTGTTTGCAGATACGCAGTATTTT. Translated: CASTPGLALFADTQYF.

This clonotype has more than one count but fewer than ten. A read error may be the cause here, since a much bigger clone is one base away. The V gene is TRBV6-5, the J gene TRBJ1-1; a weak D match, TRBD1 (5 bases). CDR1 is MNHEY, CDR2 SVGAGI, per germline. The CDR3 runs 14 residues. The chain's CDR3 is CASSYRPGFAEALF. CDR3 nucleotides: TGTGCCAGCAGTTACAGACCAGGGTTCGCTGAAGCTCTCTTT.

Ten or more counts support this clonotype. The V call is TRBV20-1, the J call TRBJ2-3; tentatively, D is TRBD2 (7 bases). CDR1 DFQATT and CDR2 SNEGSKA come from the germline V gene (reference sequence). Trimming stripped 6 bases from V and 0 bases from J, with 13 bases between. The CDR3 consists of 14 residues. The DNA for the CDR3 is TGCAGTGCGGGGTGGGGGGGCAGCACAGATACGCAGTATTTT. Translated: CSAGWGGSTDTQYF.